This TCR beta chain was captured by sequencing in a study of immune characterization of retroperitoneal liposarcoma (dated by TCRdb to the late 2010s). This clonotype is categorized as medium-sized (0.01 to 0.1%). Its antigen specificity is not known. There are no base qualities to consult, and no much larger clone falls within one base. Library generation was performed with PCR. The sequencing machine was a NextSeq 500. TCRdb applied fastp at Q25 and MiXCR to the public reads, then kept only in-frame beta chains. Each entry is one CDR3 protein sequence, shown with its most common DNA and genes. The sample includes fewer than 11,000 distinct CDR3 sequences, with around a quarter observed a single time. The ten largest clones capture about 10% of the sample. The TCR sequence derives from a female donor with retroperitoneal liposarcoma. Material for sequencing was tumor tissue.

The nucleotide sequence is given as TGTGCCAGCATAAAGACTAGCGGGGGGGACAATTACGAGCAGTTCTTC. Translated, it reads CASIKTSGGDNYEQFF. Recombination joined TRBV6-1 with TRBJ2-1; 14 of the junction bases match TRBD2. Taken from cysteine to phenylalanine, the CDR3 has 16 residues. The sequence is cut down to CDR3 DNA, 48 bases in frame from base 1. Trimmed from V: 7 bases; trimmed from J: 10 bases; junction bases lacking a gene match: 12. CDR1 MNHNS and CDR2 SASEGT are derived from the germline V gene.